This entry describes one T cell receptor beta chain. The antigen is not known. The data derive from a study of shared clonotypes between healthy human individuals. Notes on the study in general: Deeper or shallower sequencing was expected to change how clonotypes are shared among donors. Around 5.3% of naive CD4 clonotypes were shared across four donors.

The run depth of the assay was deep. Method: immunoSEQ multiplex PCR; TCRdb's copy keeps in-frame clones and lacks some. The sample consists of some 1 million clones, around 74% of them appearing once. Trimming shortened V by 1 base and J by 2 bases, and 9 bases separated the two germline ends. Germline CDR1 SGHRS, CDR2 YFSETQ. CDR3 length: 14 amino acids. The receptor comes from a man aged 18 to 35 in good health. This rearrangement joins TRBV5-1 to TRBJ1-1; D uncertain. The sequenced sample consisted of memory CD4+ T cells sorted from blood. Subset given: CD45RA-negative fraction. The CDR3 sequence: CASSLHRFNTEAFF. CDR3 nucleotides: TGCGCCAGCAGCTTGCACCGATTTAACACTGAAGCTTTCTTT.